The sequence of this TCR beta chain was determined in a study of spatial heterogeneity in lung cancer. Background on the study: Detected sequences consistently included more beta-chain ones than alpha-chain ones.

This sample's time point: sample taken at primary tumor resection. Whole RNA, isolated from tumor, nontumor lung or frozen PBMC, was sequenced without prior sorting. A total of approximately 69 untreated early-stage non-small cell lung cancer patients served as donors. Between the trimmed V and J ends, which lost 6 bases and 6 bases, there was a span of 8 bases. The germline gives CDR1 LNHDA, CDR2 SQIVND (reference sequence). There are 12 residues in the CDR3. Each TCR cDNA molecule carried a unique molecular identifier. TCRdb itself ran the 5' RACE reads through MiXCR, one entry per CDR3 protein. The sample includes around 92,000 distinct CDR3 sequences, about 12% of them seen just once.

V and J are TRBV19 and TRBJ2-2; D remains unclear. This receptor was taken from a male donor with early-stage non-small cell lung cancer. The sample consisted of PBMCs, taken at surgery. The CDR3 nucleotides read TGTGCCAGTAGGGGCAATTCCGGGGAGCTGTTTTTT. Translation: CASRGNSGELFF.